Detailed here is one TCR beta chain. Only a few counts were recorded for this clone. Its antigen is unknown. Base qualities are missing; no much larger clone stands one base away. The data stem from a study of beta chain features in type 1 diabetes (dated by TCRdb to the late 2010s). Looking at the study overall: Mean age, gender distribution, total cell number and subset yield did not differ between patients and healthy donors. The study compared TCRB repertoires of sorted circulating CD4+ T cell subsets between recently diagnosed type 1 diabetes patients and matched healthy donors. Regulatory and stem cell-like memory subsets were obtained from only 8 patients and roughly 8 healthy donors, while naive and central memory subsets were obtained from all 30 or so donors. A total of around 110,000,000 sorted cells were examined across all samples, and RNA yield correlated strongly with the number of cells per subset. The study at large found these results: Because small numbers of individuals were included in the HLA sub-analyses, any influence of HLA type on TCRB rearrangement was left unresolved. In all four CD4+ subsets, TCRB CDR3 length was moderately but significantly shorter in type 1 diabetes patients. PCR might favor shorter templates, but patient and control samples were amplified and corrected together, so any skew would affect both groups equally. Fewer insertions and more nucleotide deletions at VDJ recombination sites were observed in patients with type 1 diabetes, implying thymic rearrangement abnormalities. Naive, central memory and regulatory TCRB repertoires appeared to be more similar among patients than among healthy donors. Because cDNA was sequenced instead of genomic DNA, activated cells with high expression could be over-represented, although the groups did not differ in activation or CD3 levels.

As encoded in the germline V gene (reference sequence), CDR1 is MNHNY while CDR2 is SVGAGI. The CDR3 starts with the cysteine, ends with the phenylalanine, and has 16 residues. Only CDR3 DNA remains: 48 bases, in frame from the first base. The V end gives up 6 bases and the J end 10 bases, leaving 13 bases in the junction not matched to a gene. From each donor, a single peripheral blood sample of 100 to 150 mL on average was drawn into heparinised tubes. Using a panel that included CD45RO, CCR7, CD25, CD127, CD95 and CD27, naive, central memory, regulatory and stem cell-like memory CD4+ T cells were sorted on a BD FACSAria II. All sorted populations exceeded 95% purity. Right away, PBMCs were isolated by Lymphoprep density gradient centrifugation and were stained directly, with no culture step. To minimize batch effects, samples were stained and sorted in pairs, one healthy donor with one patient per experiment.

The High Capacity cDNA Reverse Transcription Kit was used to reverse transcribe all of the isolated RNA, meaning that expressed TCRB transcripts were what got sequenced. Naive, central memory and regulatory T cell samples underwent deep immunoSEQ sequencing, averaging about 3.5 million total reads per sample. After sorted cells were lysed in RLT buffer, RNA was extracted with DNase-treated RNeasy Micro or Mini kits, with the choice depending on cell number. Each cell subset was processed on its own to prevent cross-contamination, while patient and healthy donor samples were processed together. The immunoSEQ multiplex PCR was used to amplify TCRB sequences from cDNA, generating 87-bp fragments that spanned the CDR3 region. The amplicons were sequenced using the Illumina HiSeq platform. Per the authors' processing: Synthetic template baselines were used to correct PCR bias computationally, reads within Hamming distance 2 were collapsed together, and singletons that could not be merged were discarded. Reads were aligned to IMGT to assign V, D and J genes, CDR3 length, and insertions or deletions at six rearrangement sites. Clonotype counts were normalized to sorted cell number within each subset before computing true diversity and Gini coefficients with the tcR R package. The overlap coefficient, calculated on TCRB nucleotide sequences, was used to quantify repertoire sharing. As a proxy for the pre-selection repertoire, out-of-frame TCRB sequences from naive cells were analyzed. TCRdb holds this immuneACCESS table with in-frame rearrangements only. Some clones are missing; in checked studies, unresolved V genes explain under half, and the rest has no known cause. V, J and clone size derive from that table, while D and trimming were established from the DNA sequence. This sample is represented by more than 250,000 clones; over 12% of them were singletons. The top ten constitute about 0.014% of the sample.

The receptor's source is a man between 18 and 35 years old with type 1 diabetes. The V gene is TRBV6-6 and the J gene is TRBJ2-1; 12 junctional bases match TRBD1. The sequencing sample was made of naive CD4+ T cells from blood. Per the publication, the cell subset or site label means: true naive CD4+ T cells. At the DNA level, the sequence is TGTGCCAGCAGCCGCGTCTTAGGGACAGGGGGCGACGAGCAGTTCTTC. It is translated as CASSRVLGTGGDEQFF.